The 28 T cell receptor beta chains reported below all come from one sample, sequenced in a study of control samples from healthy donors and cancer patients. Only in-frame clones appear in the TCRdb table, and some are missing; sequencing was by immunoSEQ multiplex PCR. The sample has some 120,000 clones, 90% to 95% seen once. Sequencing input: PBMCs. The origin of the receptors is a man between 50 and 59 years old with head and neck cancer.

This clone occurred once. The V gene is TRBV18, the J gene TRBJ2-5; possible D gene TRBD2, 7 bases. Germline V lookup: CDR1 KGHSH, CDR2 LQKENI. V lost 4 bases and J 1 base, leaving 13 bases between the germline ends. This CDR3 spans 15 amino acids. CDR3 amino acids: CASSLTGTTQETQYF. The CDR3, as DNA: TGTGCCAGCTCACTAACAGGGACTACCCAAGAGACCCAGTACTTC. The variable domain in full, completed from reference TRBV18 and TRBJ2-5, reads NAGVMQNPRHLVRRRGQEARLRCSPMKGHSHVYWYRQLPEEGLKFMVYLQKENIIDESGMPKERFSAEFPKEGPSILRIQQVVRGDSAAYFCASSLTGTTQETQYFGPGTRLLVL.

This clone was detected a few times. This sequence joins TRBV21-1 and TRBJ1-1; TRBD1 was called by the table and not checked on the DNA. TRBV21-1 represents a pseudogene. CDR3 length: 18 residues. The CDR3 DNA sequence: TGTGCCAGCAGCAAAGTTTTACAGGGGGCGAATGGCGGCACTGAAGCTTTCTTT. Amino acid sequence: CASSKVLQGANGGTEAFF.

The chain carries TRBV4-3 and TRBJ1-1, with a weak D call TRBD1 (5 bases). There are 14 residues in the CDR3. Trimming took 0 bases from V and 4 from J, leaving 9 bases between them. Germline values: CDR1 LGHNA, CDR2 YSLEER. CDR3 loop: CASSQDSRGTEAFF. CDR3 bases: TGCGCCAGCAGCCAAGATTCGAGGGGCACTGAAGCTTTCTTT.

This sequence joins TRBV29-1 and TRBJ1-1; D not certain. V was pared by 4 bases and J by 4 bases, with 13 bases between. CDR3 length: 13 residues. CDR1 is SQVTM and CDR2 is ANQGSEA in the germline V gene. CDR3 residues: CSVVATWGTEAFF. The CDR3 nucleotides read TGCAGCGTTGTCGCCACCTGGGGCACTGAAGCTTTCTTT.

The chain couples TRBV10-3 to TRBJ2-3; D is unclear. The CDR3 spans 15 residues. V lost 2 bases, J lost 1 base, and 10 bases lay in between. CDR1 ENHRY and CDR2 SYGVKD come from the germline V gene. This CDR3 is CAISEEFYGTDTQYF. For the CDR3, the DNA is TGTGCCATCAGTGAGGAGTTCTACGGCACAGATACGCAGTATTTT.

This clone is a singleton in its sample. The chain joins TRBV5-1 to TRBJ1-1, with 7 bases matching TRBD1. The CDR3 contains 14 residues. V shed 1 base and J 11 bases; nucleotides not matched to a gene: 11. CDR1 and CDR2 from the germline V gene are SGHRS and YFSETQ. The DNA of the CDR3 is TGCGCCAGCAGCTTGCTTTTCAGTGAACAGGGGGCTTTCTTT. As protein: CASSLLFSEQGAFF.

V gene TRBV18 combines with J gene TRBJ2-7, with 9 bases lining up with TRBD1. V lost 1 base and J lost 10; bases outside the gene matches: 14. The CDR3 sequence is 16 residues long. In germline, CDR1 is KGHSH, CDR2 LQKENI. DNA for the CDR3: TGTGCCAGCTCACCACTCGAACCCGATGGGACAGGGTATCAGTACTTC. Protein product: CASSPLEPDGTGYQYF.

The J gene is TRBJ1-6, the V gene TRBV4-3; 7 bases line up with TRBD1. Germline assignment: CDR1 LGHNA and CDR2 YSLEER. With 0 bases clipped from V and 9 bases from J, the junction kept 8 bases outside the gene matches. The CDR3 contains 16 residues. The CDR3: CASSQEEGALGSPLHF. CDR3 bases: TGCGCCAGCAGCCAAGAGGAGGGGGCGCTGGGTTCACCCCTCCACTTT.

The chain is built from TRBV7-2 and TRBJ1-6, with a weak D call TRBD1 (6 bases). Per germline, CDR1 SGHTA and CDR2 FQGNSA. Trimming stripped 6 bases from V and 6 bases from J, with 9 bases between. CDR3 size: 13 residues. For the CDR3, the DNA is TGTGCCAGCAGTGGACAGCTTAATTCACCCCTCCACTTT. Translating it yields CASSGQLNSPLHF.

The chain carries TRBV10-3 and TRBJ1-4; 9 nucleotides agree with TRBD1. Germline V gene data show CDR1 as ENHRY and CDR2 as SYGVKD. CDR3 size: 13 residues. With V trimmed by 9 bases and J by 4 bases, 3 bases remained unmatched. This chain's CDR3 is CAIQGADNEKLFF. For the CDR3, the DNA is TGTGCCATACAGGGGGCCGATAATGAAAAACTGTTTTTT.

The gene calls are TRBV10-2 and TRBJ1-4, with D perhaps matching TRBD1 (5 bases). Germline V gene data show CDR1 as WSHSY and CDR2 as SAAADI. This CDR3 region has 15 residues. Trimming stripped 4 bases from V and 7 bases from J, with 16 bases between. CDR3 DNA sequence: TGCGCCAGCAGTGGCGGGACCCTGGGAGGTGAAAAACTGTTTTTT. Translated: CASSGGTLGGEKLFF.

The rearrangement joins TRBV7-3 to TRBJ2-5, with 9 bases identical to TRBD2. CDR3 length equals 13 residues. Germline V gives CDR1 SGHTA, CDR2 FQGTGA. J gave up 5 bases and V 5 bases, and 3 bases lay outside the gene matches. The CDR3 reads CASSLGLAETQYF. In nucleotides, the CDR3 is TGTGCCAGCAGCCTGGGACTAGCTGAGACCCAGTACTTC.

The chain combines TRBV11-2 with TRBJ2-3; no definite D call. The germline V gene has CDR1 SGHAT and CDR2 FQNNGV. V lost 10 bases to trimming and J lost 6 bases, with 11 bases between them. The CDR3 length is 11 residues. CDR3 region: CAIPQEDTQYF. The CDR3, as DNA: TGTGCCATTCCCCAGGAGGATACGCAGTATTTT.

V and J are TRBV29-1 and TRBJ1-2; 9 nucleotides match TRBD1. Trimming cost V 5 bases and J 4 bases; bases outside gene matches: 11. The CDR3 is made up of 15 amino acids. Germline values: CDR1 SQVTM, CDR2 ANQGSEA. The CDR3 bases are TGCAGCGTTCTACGGGGACAGGGTGATACCTATGGCTACACCTTC. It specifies CSVLRGQGDTYGYTF.

The CDR3 DNA reads TGTGCCAGCAGCCCGACGACAGGGGTAGATACTGAAGCTTTCTTT. Its translation: CASSPTTGVDTEAFF. The chain recombines TRBV11-2 with TRBJ1-1; 8 nucleotides agree with TRBD1. The CDR3 has 15 residues. CDR1 is SGHAT, CDR2 FQNNGV, per germline. Trimming cost V 5 bases and J 5 bases; bases outside gene matches: 10.

The CDR3 spells CASSPSSGGGYEQYF. DNA of the CDR3: TGTGCCAGTAGTCCCTCGAGTGGGGGAGGCTACGAGCAGTACTTC. The chain links TRBV19 to TRBJ2-7; D might be TRBD2 (6 bases). V lost 5 bases, J lost 3 bases, and 17 bases lay in between. Germline V gives CDR1 LNHDA, CDR2 SQIVND (reference sequence). The CDR3 loop spans 15 amino acids.

The CDR3 protein is CASSVLAGGDEQFF. The CDR3 DNA follows: TGCGCCAGCAGCGTCCTAGCGGGGGGTGATGAGCAGTTCTTC. The rearrangement uses TRBV5-1 and TRBJ2-1; 11 bases line up with TRBD2. The CDR3 runs 14 residues. With 4 bases clipped from V and 8 bases from J, the junction kept 5 bases outside the gene matches. From germline, CDR1 is SGHRS and CDR2 YFSETQ.

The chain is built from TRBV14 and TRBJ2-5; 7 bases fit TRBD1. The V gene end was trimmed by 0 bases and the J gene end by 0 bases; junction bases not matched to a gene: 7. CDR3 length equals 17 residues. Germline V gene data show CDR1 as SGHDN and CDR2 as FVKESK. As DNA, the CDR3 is TGTGCCAGCAGCCAAGATTGGAGCAGGGGGTACCAAGAGACCCAGTACTTC. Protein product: CASSQDWSRGYQETQYF.

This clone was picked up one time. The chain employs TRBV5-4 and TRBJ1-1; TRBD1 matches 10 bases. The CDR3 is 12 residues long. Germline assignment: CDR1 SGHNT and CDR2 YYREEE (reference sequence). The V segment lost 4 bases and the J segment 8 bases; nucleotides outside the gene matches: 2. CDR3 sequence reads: CASSPGQGEAFF. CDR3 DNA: TGTGCCAGCAGCCCGGGACAGGGGGAAGCTTTCTTT.

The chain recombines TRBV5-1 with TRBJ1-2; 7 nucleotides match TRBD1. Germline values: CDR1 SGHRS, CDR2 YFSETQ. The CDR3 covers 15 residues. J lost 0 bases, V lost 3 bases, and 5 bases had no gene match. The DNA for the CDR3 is TGCGCCAGCAGCTCCCGACAGGGAGCTAACTATGGCTACACCTTC. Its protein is CASSSRQGANYGYTF.

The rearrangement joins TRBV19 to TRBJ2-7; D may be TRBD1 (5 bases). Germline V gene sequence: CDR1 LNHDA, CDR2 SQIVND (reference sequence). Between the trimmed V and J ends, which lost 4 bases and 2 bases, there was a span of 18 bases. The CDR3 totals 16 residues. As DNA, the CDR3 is TGTGCCAGTAGTAGGGGCACCGTAACCTCAGCCTACGAGCAGTACTTC. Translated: CASSRGTVTSAYEQYF. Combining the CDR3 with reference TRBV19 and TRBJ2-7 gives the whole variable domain DGGITQSPKYLFRKEGQNVTLSCEQNLNHDAMYWYRQDPGQGLRLIYYSQIVNDFQKGDIAEGYSVSREKKESFPLTVTSAQKNPTAFYLCASSRGTVTSAYEQYFGPGTRLTVT.

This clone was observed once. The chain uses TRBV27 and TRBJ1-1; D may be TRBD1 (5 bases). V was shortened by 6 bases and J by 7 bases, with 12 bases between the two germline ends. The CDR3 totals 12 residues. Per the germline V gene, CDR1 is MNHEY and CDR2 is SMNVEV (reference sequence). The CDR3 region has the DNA TGTGCCAGCAGCCAGAAGGGGTATGAAGCTTTCTTT. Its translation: CASSQKGYEAFF.

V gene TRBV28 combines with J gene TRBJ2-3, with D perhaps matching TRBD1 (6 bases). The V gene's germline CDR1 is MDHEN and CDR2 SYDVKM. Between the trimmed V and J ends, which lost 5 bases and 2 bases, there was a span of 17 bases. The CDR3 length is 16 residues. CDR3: CASSDQDRSITDTQYF. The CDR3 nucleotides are TGTGCCAGCAGTGACCAAGACAGGAGTATCACAGATACGCAGTATTTT.

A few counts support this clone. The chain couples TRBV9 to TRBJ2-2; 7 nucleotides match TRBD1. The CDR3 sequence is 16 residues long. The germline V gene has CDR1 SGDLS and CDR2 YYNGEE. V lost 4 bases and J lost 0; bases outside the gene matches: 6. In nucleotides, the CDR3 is TGTGCCAGCAGCCCGGGGACAGTCGCGAACACCGGGGAGCTGTTTTTT. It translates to CASSPGTVANTGELFF.

CDR3 protein: CASSQETGEIGYTF. The CDR3 DNA reads TGTGCCAGCAGCCAAGAGACAGGGGAGATTGGCTACACCTTC. The V and J genes are TRBV4-2 and TRBJ1-2, with 8 bases identical to TRBD1. Trimming removed 0 bases from V and 7 bases from J; junction bases left unmatched: 4. This CDR3 has 14 amino acids. Per germline, CDR1 LGHNA and CDR2 YNFKEQ.

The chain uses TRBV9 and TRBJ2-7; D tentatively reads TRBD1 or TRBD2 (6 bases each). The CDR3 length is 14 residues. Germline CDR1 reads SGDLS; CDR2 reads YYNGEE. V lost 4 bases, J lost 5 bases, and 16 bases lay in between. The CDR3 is CASSTIRGLHEQYF. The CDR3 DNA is TGTGCCAGCAGCACCATACGGGGGCTCCACGAGCAGTACTTC.

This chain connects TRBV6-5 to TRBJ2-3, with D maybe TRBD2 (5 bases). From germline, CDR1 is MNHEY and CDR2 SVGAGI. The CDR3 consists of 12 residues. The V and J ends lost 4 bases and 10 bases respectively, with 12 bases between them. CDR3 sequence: CASSSSSVPQYF. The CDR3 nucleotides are TGTGCCAGCAGTTCTAGCAGCGTGCCGCAGTATTTT.

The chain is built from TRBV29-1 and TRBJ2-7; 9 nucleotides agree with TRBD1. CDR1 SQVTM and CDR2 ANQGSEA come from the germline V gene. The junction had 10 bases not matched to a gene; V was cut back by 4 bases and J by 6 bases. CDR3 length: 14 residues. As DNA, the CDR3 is TGCAGCGTTGCTCGGGGGACAGGGCTCGCCGAGCAGTACTTC. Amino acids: CSVARGTGLAEQYF.